A single TCR beta chain is shown here with its context. The record originates from a study of blood T cell repertoires in COVID-19. Study at large: The analysed material was cDNA or gDNA that came from T cells, B-cell-depleted T cells, or PBMCs.

Assay: immunoSEQ multiplex PCR; the TCRdb copy retains only in-frame clones and omits some. The table shows roughly 190,000 clones, with around 94% occurring only once. The CDR3 contains 14 residues. Trimming shortened V by 2 bases and J by 2 bases, and 12 bases separated the two germline ends. Germline V lookup: CDR1 SQVTM, CDR2 ANQGSEA. Seattle enrolled patients during active infection and tracked them longitudinally. The sample was peripheral blood. The TCR was taken from a man aged 30-40 years with COVID-19, enrolled during active disease. The chain uses TRBV29-1 and TRBJ2-5; no firm D call. The CDR3 DNA follows: TGCAGCGTTGAAAATTCGCAGGAACAAGAGACCCAGTACTTC. It specifies CSVENSQEQETQYF.